This TCR beta chain was observed in a study of blood T cell repertoires in COVID-19. Study background: PBMCs, B-cell-depleted T cells, or T cells were the source of the cDNA or gDNA that made up the material.

Method: immunoSEQ multiplex PCR; TCRdb's copy keeps in-frame clones and lacks some. The sample carries more than 200,000 clones, around 83% recorded once. The CDR3 sequence is 18 residues long. V trimming: 0 bases; J trimming: 6 bases; junction bases outside the gene matches: 13. Germline V gives CDR1 MNHEY, CDR2 SVGEGT. The sequence came from a man aged 40-55 years with active or convalescent COVID-19. This chain connects TRBV6-2 or TRBV6-3 to TRBJ1-5; 8 positions match TRBD1. Material for sequencing was peripheral blood. Here the CDR3 reads CASSYSSLGTGRSQPQHF. CDR3 DNA: TGTGCCAGCAGTTACTCGAGCCTTGGGACAGGACGGAGTCAGCCCCAGCATTTT.